This paragraph covers one TCR beta chain sequence. Its target antigen remains unknown. No much larger clone is present one base from it, and per-base qualities are unavailable. This entry belongs to a study of blood T cell repertoires in COVID-19 (dated by TCRdb to 2018 to 2020). Context from the whole study: Samples from collaborators originated in the United States, Italy and Spain and spanned both the acute and convalescent phases of COVID-19. A freely available public database, intended as a resource for researchers studying the immune response to SARS-CoV-2, is where the repertoires were released. Where available, HLA class I and class II types were obtained from metadata supplied by the sample provider rather than from assay-based typing. Deeply sampled blood TCRbeta repertoires from subjects exposed to, actively infected with, or recovered from COVID-19 were included in the dataset. A de-identified subject ID, COVID-19 status, age in years and sex were almost always included in the sample metadata. The material from the prospective study consisted of cDNA or gDNA derived from T cells, B-cell-depleted T cells, or PBMCs. The samples were drawn from the first 160 participants of the ongoing ImmuneRACE study and from 1,254 subjects provided by 6 global collaborators.

V lost 4 bases and J lost 3 bases; the stretch between them is 22 bases long. Looking up the germline V gene (reference sequence) yields CDR1 SGHNT and CDR2 YYREEE. Inclusive of the bounding cysteine and phenylalanine, the CDR3 is 17 residues long. Only the CDR3 region is kept as DNA, spanning 51 bases read in frame from base 1. Results and caveats for the whole study, not just this receptor: Clinical and demographic metadata were provided uncurated, with the amount varying by source and participant.

In the prospective study, participants were roughly 18 to 95 years old, resided in about 25 geographic areas of the United States, and were enrolled through a virtual design. In the prospective study, participants were assigned to cohorts based on the clinical history participants reported in a screening survey and a study questionnaire. Recovered participants in ImmuneRACE Cohort 3 were defined as having two consecutive negative NP/OP PCR tests, clearance from a healthcare professional, or resolution of symptoms. In the prospective study, whole blood, serum and a nasopharyngeal or oropharyngeal swab were collected from each participant by mobile phlebotomists. Participants in the prospective study had the option to provide additional blood draws and questionnaires over a roughly two-month period. Blood samples from the prospective study were shipped frozen or at room temperature prior to DNA extraction.

TCRbeta CDR3 regions were amplified from genomic DNA by means of the immunoSEQ Assay, a bias-controlled multiplex PCR. The study's processing was this. The number of nucleated cells in each sample was estimated from the amplification of reference gene primers within the assay. To quantify the absolute abundance of each unique TCRbeta CDR3 rearrangement, sequence reads were collapsed and filtered. For each sample, productive Simpson clonality was calculated by taking the square root of Simpson's diversity index across productive rearrangements. TCRdb mirrors the immuneACCESS table, restricted to in-frame sequences. Some clones are absent from its copies; in checked studies, under half trace to an unresolved V gene, and the reason for the others is unknown. The V and J calls and the clone size are those of that table, but D and trimming were determined from the DNA. The sample profile shows more than 200,000 clones; roughly 89% of them were found once. The ten largest clones add up to 4.1% of the sample.

The sequence was obtained from a woman younger than 45 who had recovered from COVID-19. The material sequenced was PBMCs or T cells enriched from blood (not recorded which). Here the chain combines TRBV5-4 and TRBJ2-5, and the D gene may be TRBD1, 5 bases matching. The DNA sequence follows: TGTGCCAGCAGCCCCGGACCCAGGGATGTGAAAAAAGAGACCCAGTACTTC. This yields the protein CASSPGPRDVKKETQYF.